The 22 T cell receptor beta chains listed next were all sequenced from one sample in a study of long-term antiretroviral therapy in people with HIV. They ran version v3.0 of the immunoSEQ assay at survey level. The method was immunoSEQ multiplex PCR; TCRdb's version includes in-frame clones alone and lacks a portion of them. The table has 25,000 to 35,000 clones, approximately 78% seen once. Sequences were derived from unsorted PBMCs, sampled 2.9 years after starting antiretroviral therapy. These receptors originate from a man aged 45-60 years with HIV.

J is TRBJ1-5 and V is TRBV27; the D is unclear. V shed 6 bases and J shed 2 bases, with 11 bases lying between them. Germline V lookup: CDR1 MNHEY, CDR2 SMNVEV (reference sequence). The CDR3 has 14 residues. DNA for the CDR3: TGTGCCAGCAGGCTTAATTCGGGCAATCAGCCCCAGCATTTT. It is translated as CASRLNSGNQPQHF.

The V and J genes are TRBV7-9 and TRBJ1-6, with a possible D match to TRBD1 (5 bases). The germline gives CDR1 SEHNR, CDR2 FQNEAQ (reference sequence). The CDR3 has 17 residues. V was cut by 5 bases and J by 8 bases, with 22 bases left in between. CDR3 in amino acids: CASSQEVAGGRDSPLHF. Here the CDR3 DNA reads TGTGCCAGCAGCCAAGAAGTCGCGGGGGGTCGGGATTCACCCCTCCACTTT.

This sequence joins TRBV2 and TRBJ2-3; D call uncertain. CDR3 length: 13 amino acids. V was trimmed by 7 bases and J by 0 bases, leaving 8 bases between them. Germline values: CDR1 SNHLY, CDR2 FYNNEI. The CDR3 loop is CASKTESTDTQYF. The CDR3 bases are TGTGCCAGCAAAACAGAGAGCACAGATACGCAGTATTTT.

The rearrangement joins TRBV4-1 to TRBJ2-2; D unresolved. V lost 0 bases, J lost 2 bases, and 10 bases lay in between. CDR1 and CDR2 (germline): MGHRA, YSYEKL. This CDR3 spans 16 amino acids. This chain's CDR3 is CASSQDRTVNTGELFF. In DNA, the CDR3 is TGCGCCAGCAGCCAAGATCGGACCGTAAACACCGGGGAGCTGTTTTTT.

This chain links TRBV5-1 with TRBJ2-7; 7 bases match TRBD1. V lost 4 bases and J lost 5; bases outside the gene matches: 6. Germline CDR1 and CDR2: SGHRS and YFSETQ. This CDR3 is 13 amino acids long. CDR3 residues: CASSLTGIDEQYF. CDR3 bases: TGCGCCAGCAGCCTGACAGGGATCGACGAGCAGTACTTC.

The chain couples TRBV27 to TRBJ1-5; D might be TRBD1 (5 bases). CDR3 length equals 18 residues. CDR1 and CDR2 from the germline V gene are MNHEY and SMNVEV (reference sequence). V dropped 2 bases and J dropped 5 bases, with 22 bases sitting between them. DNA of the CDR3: TGTGCCAGCAGTTTACCCCTGACGACAGAAATGGGGGATCAGCCCCAGCATTTT. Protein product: CASSLPLTTEMGDQPQHF.

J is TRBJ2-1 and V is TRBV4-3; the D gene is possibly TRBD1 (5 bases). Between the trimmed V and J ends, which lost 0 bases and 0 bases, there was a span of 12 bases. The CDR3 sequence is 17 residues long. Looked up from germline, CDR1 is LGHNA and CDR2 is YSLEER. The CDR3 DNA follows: TGCGCCAGCAGCCAAGATCCGACAGAGATCTCCTACAATGAGCAGTTCTTC. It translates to CASSQDPTEISYNEQFF.

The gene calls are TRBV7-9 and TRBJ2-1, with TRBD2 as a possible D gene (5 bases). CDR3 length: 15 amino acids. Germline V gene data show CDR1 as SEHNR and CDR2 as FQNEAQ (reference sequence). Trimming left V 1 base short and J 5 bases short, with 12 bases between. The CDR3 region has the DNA TGTGCCAGCAGCTTAGAAGTACTAGTTAACAATGAGCAGTTCTTC. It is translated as CASSLEVLVNNEQFF.

The CDR3 region has the DNA TGCAGCGTTGAAGCTGGGCGGGGGGTTGAAGAGACCCAGTACTTC. Residues: CSVEAGRGVEETQYF. This sequence joins TRBV29-1 and TRBJ2-5; TRBD2 aligns across 8 bases. The CDR3 length is 15 residues. The germline CDR1 and CDR2 sequences are SQVTM and ANQGSEA. The V and J ends lost 1 base and 3 bases, in that order; junction bases with no gene match: 7.

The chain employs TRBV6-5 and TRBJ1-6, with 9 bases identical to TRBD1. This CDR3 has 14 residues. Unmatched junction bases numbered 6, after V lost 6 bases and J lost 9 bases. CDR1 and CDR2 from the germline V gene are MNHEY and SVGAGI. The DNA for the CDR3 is TGTGCCAGCAGCTATACAGGGGGCGGTTCACCCCTCCACTTT. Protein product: CASSYTGGGSPLHF.

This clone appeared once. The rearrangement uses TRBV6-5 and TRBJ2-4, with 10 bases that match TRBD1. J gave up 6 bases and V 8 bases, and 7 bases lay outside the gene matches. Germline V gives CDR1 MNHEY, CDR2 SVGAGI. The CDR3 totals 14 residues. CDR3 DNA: TGTGCCAGCGGGCCCGGACAGGGGGTAAACATTCAGTACTTC. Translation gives CASGPGQGVNIQYF.

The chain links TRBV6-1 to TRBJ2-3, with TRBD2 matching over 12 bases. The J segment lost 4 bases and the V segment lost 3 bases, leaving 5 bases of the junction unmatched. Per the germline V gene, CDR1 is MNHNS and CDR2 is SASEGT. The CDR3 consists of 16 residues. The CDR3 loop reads CASSDGLAGLADTQYF. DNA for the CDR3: TGTGCCAGCAGTGACGGACTAGCGGGGCTTGCAGATACGCAGTATTTT.

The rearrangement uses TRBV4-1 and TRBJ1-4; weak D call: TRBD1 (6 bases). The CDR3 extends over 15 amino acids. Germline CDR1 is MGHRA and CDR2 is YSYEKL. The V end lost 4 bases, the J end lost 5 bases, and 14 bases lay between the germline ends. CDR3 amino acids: CASSPDWGQNEKLFF. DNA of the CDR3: TGCGCCAGCAGCCCAGATTGGGGGCAAAATGAAAAACTGTTTTTT.

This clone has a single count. The CDR3 region is CASSPPWVEKLFF. Written as DNA, the CDR3 is TGTGCCAGCTCACCTCCTTGGGTTGAAAAACTGTTTTTT. The genes are TRBV18 and TRBJ1-4; D gene unclear. The CDR3 has 13 residues. Deletions cut 3 bases from V and 7 bases from J, with 9 bases between. Germline V gives CDR1 KGHSH, CDR2 LQKENI.

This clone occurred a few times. The CDR3 is CASSEGGVFYEQYF. DNA for the CDR3: TGTGCCAGCAGTGAGGGGGGAGTTTTCTACGAGCAGTACTTC. The chain uses TRBV6-1 and TRBJ2-7, with D tentatively TRBD2 (6 bases). Germline V CDR1 and CDR2: MNHNS, SASEGT. There are 14 residues in the CDR3. V was clipped by 3 bases and J by 3 bases, with 12 bases between them.

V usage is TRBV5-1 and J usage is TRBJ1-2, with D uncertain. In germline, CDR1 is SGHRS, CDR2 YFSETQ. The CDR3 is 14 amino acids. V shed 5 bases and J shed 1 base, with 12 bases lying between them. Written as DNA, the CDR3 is TGCGCCAGCAGTTATTTGGCCAATAACTATGGCTACACCTTC. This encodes CASSYLANNYGYTF. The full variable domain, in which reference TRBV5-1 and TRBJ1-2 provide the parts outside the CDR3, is KAGVTQTPRYLIKTRGQQVTLSCSPISGHRSVSWYQQTPGQGLQFLFEYFSETQRNKGNFPGRFSGRQFSNSRSEMNVSTLELGDSALYLCASSYLANNYGYTFGSGTRLTVV.

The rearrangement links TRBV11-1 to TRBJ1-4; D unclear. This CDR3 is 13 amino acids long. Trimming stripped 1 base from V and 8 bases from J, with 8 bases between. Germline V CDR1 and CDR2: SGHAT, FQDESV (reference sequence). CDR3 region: CASSLERREKLFF. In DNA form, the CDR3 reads TGTGCCAGCAGCTTAGAGCGTCGGGAAAAACTGTTTTTT.

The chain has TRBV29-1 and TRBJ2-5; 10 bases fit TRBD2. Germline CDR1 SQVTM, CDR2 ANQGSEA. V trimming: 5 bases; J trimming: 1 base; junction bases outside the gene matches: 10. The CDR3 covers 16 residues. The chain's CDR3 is CSVHPQAGGSQETQYF. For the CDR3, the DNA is TGCAGCGTTCACCCACAAGCGGGGGGGTCCCAAGAGACCCAGTACTTC. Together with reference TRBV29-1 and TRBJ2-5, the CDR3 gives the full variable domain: SAVISQKPSRDICQRGTSLTIQCQVDSQVTMMFWYRQQPGQSLTLIATANQGSEATYESGFVIDKFPISRPNLTFSTLTVSNMSPEDSSIYLCSVHPQAGGSQETQYFGPGTRLLVL.

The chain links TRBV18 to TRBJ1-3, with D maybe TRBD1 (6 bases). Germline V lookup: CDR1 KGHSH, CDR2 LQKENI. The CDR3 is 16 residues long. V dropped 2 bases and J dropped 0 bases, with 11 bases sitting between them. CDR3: CASSPGQPYSGNTIYF. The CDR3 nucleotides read TGTGCCAGCTCACCAGGACAGCCATACTCTGGAAACACCATATATTTT.

CDR3 loop: CASSPQGISGANVLTF. The CDR3 coding sequence is TGTGCCAGCAGCCCGCAAGGGATCTCGGGGGCCAACGTCCTGACTTTC. The chain joins TRBV7-8 to TRBJ2-6, with D uncertain. Deletions cut 5 bases from V and 4 bases from J, with 15 bases between. Germline CDR1 SGHVS, CDR2 FQNEAQ. This CDR3 is built from 16 residues.

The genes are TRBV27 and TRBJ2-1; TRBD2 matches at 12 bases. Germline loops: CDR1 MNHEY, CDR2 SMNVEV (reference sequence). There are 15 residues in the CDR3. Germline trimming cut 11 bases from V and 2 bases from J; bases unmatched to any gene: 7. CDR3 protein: CASTSGGLPYNEQFF. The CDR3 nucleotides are TGTGCCTCGACTAGCGGGGGATTACCCTACAATGAGCAGTTCTTC.

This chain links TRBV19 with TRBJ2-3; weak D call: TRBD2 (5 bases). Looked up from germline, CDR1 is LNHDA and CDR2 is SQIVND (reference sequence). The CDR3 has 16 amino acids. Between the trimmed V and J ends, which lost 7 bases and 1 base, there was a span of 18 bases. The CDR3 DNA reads TGTGCCAGTACTCCTGGAGGAGGCGGACGCACAGATACGCAGTATTTT. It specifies CASTPGGGGRTDTQYF.